These T cell receptor beta chains were read from a single sample in a study of blood T cell repertoires in COVID-19. Sequenced by immunoSEQ multiplex PCR; TCRdb stores in-frame clones only, minus some. The top ten clones hold approximately 8.9% of a sample with roughly 86,000 clones, around 80% of them seen once. Source material: peripheral blood. These receptors all come from a man over 45 who had recovered from COVID-19. The CDR3 runs from the conserved cysteine through the conserved F or W. A D gene is named only where the DNA matches it firmly. Only part of the rows carry a size: once, few, many, or a class if the clone is expanded.

cdr3_length j_call clone_size v_call d_call cdr3_nt cdr3_aa
15 TRBJ1-1 - TRBV18 - TGTGCCAGCTCACCTACGGACAGCACGAACACTGAAGCTTTCTTT CASSPTDSTNTEAFF
14 TRBJ1-2 - TRBV10-3 TRBD1 TGTGCCATCAGTGAGGAGGGGACAGGGTATGGCTACACCTTC CAISEEGTGYGYTF
16 TRBJ1-3 - TRBV9 - TGTGCCAGCAGCGTTTTGGGCAGTTCCTCTGGAAACACCATATATTTT CASSVLGSSSGNTIYF
19 TRBJ1-5 - TRBV10-3 TRBD1 TGTGCCATCAGCCACCGGGGACAGGGGGATCATAGAGGCAATCAGCCCCAGCATTTT CAISHRGQGDHRGNQPQHF
13 TRBJ2-2 - TRBV7-3 - TGTGCCAGCAGCTTCTCGGGAGTGGGGGAGCTGTTTTTT CASSFSGVGELFF
12 TRBJ2-4 - TRBV2 - TGTGCCAGCAGTCCCCGGGACACCGCCGGGAACTTC CASSPRDTAGNF
13 TRBJ1-2 - TRBV28 - TGTGCCAGCAGCCTCGGACAGAACTATGGCTACACCTTC CASSLGQNYGYTF
14 TRBJ2-2 - TRBV28 TRBD2 TGTGCCAGCAGTCGCGGGGGGGCGGACGGGGAGCTGTTTTTT CASSRGGADGELFF
14 TRBJ2-5 - TRBV5-6 - TGTGCCAGCAGCAATGCCGGCGGGTCGGAGACCCAGTACTTC CASSNAGGSETQYF
15 TRBJ2-2 once TRBV24-1 TRBD1 TGTGCCACCAGTGACCGGACAGGGAACACCGGGGAGCTGTTTTTT CATSDRTGNTGELFF
15 TRBJ1-6 - TRBV4-2 TRBD1 TGTGCCAGCAGCCAAGATACAGGGGGGAATTCACCCCTCCACTTT CASSQDTGGNSPLHF
13 TRBJ2-7 once TRBV6-6 TRBD1 TGTGCCAGCGGTCGGGACAGTAACTACGAGCAGTACTTC CASGRDSNYEQYF
15 TRBJ2-7 - TRBV25-1 TRBD2 TGTGCCAGCAGCCCTAGCGGCATGACCTTCCCCGAGCAGTACTTC CASSPSGMTFPEQYF
13 TRBJ2-7 - TRBV3-1/TRBV3-2 TRBD2 TGTGCCAGCAGACTAGCGGGGTCTTACGAGCAGTACTTC CASRLAGSYEQYF
14 TRBJ2-2 - TRBV4-3 TRBD1 TGCGCCAGCACGTTCAACAGGGGAGCCGGGGAGCTGTTTTTT CASTFNRGAGELFF
14 TRBJ1-5 - TRBV6-5 - TGTGCCAGCAGCCAAGGACAGACCAATCAGCCCCAGCATTTT CASSQGQTNQPQHF
16 TRBJ1-3 - TRBV10-3 TRBD1 TGTGCCATCAGTTCCGGGACAGGGCTATCTGGAAACACCATATATTTT CAISSGTGLSGNTIYF
15 TRBJ2-5 - TRBV24-1 - TGTGCCACCAGTCTGTCCCGCTCGGCGGGGGAGACCCAGTACTTC CATSLSRSAGETQYF
15 TRBJ2-3 once TRBV10-3 TRBD2 TGTGCCATCAGTATTGGGACTAGCGGCACAGATACGCAGTATTTT CAISIGTSGTDTQYF
16 TRBJ2-2 - TRBV24-1 TRBD1 TGTGCCACCAGTGATCCCGGGACAGGGGGACCCGGGGAGCTGTTTTTT CATSDPGTGGPGELFF
15 TRBJ1-1 - TRBV25-1 TRBD1 TGTGCCAGCAGTGAATCACAGGGGGCAGGGACTGAAGCTTTCTTT CASSESQGAGTEAFF
18 TRBJ2-5 once TRBV18 TRBD2 TGTGCCAGCTCTCGCGGACTAGCGGGAGGGCCGGGCGAAGAGACCCAGTACTTC CASSRGLAGGPGEETQYF